This T cell receptor (beta chain) derives from a study of T cell responses to AZD1222 COVID-19 vaccine. Study-level results: Spike-specific TCRs gained breadth and depth after people received two AZD1222 doses.

The CDR3 extends over 15 amino acids. Germline CDR1 is SGHKS and CDR2 is YYEKEE (reference sequence). V lost 4 bases, J lost 4 bases, and 9 bases stayed unmatched. This clone was detected only once. Its antigen is unknown. Measured with immunoSEQ multiplex PCR; TCRdb has only the in-frame clones, and not every one. The sample shows about 150,000 clones, approximately 91% of them seen only once. This receptor was identified in an adult who received the AZD1222 COVID-19 vaccine. The sequenced sample was peripheral blood, obtained 28 days after the second AZD1222 dose. The chain couples TRBV5-5 to TRBJ2-3; 7 bases are a match to TRBD1. CDR3 DNA sequence: TGTGCCAGCAGCCGCAAAAGGGGGCCCCCAGATACGCAGTATTTT. Translated, it gives CASSRKRGPPDTQYF.